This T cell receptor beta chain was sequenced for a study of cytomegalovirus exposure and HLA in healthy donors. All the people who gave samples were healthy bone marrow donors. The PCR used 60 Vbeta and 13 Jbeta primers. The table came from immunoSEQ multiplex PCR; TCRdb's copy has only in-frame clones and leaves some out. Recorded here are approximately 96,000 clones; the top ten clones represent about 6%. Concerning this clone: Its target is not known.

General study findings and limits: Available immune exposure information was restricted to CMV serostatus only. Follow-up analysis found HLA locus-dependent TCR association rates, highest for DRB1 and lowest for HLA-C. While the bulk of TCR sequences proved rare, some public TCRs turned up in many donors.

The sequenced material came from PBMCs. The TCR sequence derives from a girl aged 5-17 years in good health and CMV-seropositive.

The CDR3 nucleotides are TGTGCCAGCAGTGACAGGGGGCTGGGATGGGCTGAAGCTTTCTTT. Its translation: CASSDRGLGWAEAFF. The chain combines TRBV6-1 with TRBJ1-1; 8 nucleotides agree with TRBD1. The CDR3 runs to 15 residues. V lost 3 bases and J lost 6; bases outside the gene matches: 9. Germline V gives CDR1 MNHNS, CDR2 SASEGT.